Described below is a single TCR beta chain sequence and its context. The antigen this receptor binds is unknown. Base-call qualities are not available, and no considerably larger clone is one nucleotide away. Looking up the germline V gene yields CDR1 SGHTA and CDR2 FQGTGA. After removal of 5 bases from V and 5 bases from J, the junction retains 12 bases not matched to a gene. Inclusive of the bounding cysteine and phenylalanine, the CDR3 is 15 residues long. The only DNA kept is the CDR3, 45 bases in frame from the first base. For sequencing of the TCRbeta CDR3 region, genomic DNA was extracted from the sorted cells. The immunoSEQ Assay was used for sequencing of TCRbeta CDR3 regions. Entries here come from immuneACCESS through TCRdb and include only in-frame sequences with V and J called. Some clones fail to appear in such tables; in the studies checked, an unresolved V gene covers under half of the shortfall, and the cause of the remainder is unknown. The sample has approximately 58,000 clones on record, about 88% of them singletons. The ten most abundant clones make up around 0.8% of the sample.

The trial excluded patients who had a history of autoimmune disease or were on systemic immunosuppression. Peripheral blood for TCR sequencing was collected from all dose cohorts at baseline, on cycle 4 day 1, and on cycle 7 day 1. The samples were taken from a phase I, first-in-human, multicenter, open-label dose-escalation trial of ivuxolimab. The trial enrolled adults with locally advanced or metastatic head and neck squamous cell, hepatocellular, melanoma or renal cell carcinoma. Before TCR sequencing, CD4+ T cells and CD8+ T cells were sorted from peripheral blood as separate populations. The sample is drawn from a study of OX40 agonist ivuxolimab in advanced cancers. Turning to the overall study: Ivuxolimab, which targeted the costimulatory receptor OX40 (CD134), was an agonistic, fully human IgG2 monoclonal antibody. Partial responses occurred in three dose-escalation patients, of whom one had hepatocellular carcinoma and two had cutaneous melanoma. Of the approximately 50 dose-escalation patients, hepatocellular carcinoma was present in about 20, melanoma in approximately 15, renal cell carcinoma in 9 and head and neck cancer in 9. Intravenous ivuxolimab was administered to patients every 2 weeks at six dose levels: 0.01, 0.1, 0.3, 1.5, 3 and 10 mg/kg. A male proportion of around 83% and a mean age of 60 years, ranging from about 20 to 85, were recorded for the dose-escalation cohort. The point of sequencing TCRbeta in the periphery was to test whether ivuxolimab changed TCR sequence diversity and drove clonal T-cell expansion. The paper reports the monotherapy dose-escalation portion (N ≈ 52 patients) of the phase I ivuxolimab trial. Patients were allowed to have had prior anti-PD-1, anti-PD-L1 or anti-CTLA-4 therapy, and roughly 40% of the dose-escalation patients had previously received checkpoint inhibitors.

Here is what the overall study found, with its caveats: In partial responders in the 0.1-3.0 mg/kg groups, normalized peripheral clonal expansion was found to be among the lowest, especially among CD8+ T cells. After ivuxolimab, more expanded clones were found on average in CD8+ T cells than in CD4+ T cells. Low levels of normalized T-cell clonal expansion were also seen in some patients who did not respond. Antigen specificity was not determined for the clonally expanded peripheral T cells. At doses of 0.1 to 3.0 mg/kg, clonal expansion of both CD4+ and CD8+ T cells in blood was seen between baseline and week 6.

The specimen comprised CD4+ or CD8+ T cells sorted from blood, sampled in a trial of the OX40 agonist ivuxolimab. The sequence links TRBV7-3 to TRBJ2-7, with 7 middle bases fitting TRBD1. This sequence originates from an adult with an advanced solid tumor such as melanoma, head and neck, liver or kidney cancer. The DNA reads as follows: TGTGCCAGCAGCCTAGGGGGCAGGGGTGTCGACGAGCAGTACTTC. Translated, it gives CASSLGGRGVDEQYF.